These 14 T cell receptor beta chains originate from one sample sequenced in a study of blood T cell repertoires in COVID-19. This table comes from immunoSEQ multiplex PCR, and its TCRdb copy is limited to in-frame clones, with some not included. The data hold 150,000 to 200,000 clones, with roughly 80% observed a single time. The sequenced material came from peripheral blood. These receptors were taken from a man aged 60 to 75 with acute or convalescent COVID-19.

V gene TRBV28 combines with J gene TRBJ1-1, with D possibly being TRBD1 (6 bases). V lost 3 bases and J lost 1, with 12 bases in between. Per germline, CDR1 MDHEN and CDR2 SYDVKM. The CDR3 has 15 residues. This chain's CDR3 is CASSFRGAGNTEAFF. The CDR3 coding sequence is TGTGCCAGCAGTTTCCGGGGGGCTGGGAACACTGAAGCTTTCTTT.

The rearrangement joins TRBV2 to TRBJ2-2; 8 bases line up with TRBD1. The CDR3 consists of 16 residues. V trimming: 1 base; J trimming: 5 bases; junction bases outside the gene matches: 6. The V gene's germline CDR1 is SNHLY and CDR2 FYNNEI. CDR3 in DNA: TGTGCCAGCAGTGAAGACTGGACAGGGTTAACCGGGGAGCTGTTTTTT. Translated, it gives CASSEDWTGLTGELFF.

The chain uses TRBV5-1 and TRBJ2-7; possibly TRBD2 for D (6 bases). Per germline, CDR1 SGHRS and CDR2 YFSETQ. V dropped 4 bases and J dropped 0 bases, with 20 bases sitting between them. This CDR3 comprises 17 residues. The CDR3 DNA sequence: TGCGCCAGCAGCCCCCTTGGTGGCGGGACCGGCTCCTACGAGCAGTACTTC. Translating gives CASSPLGGGTGSYEQYF.

This clone was seen many times. In DNA, the CDR3 is TGTGCCAGCAGATCCGGGACAGGGGGGGACATTCAGTACTTC. Translating gives CASRSGTGGDIQYF. This rearrangement joins TRBV6-6 to TRBJ2-4; TRBD1 aligns across 11 bases. The V segment lost 6 bases and the J segment 8 bases; nucleotides outside the gene matches: 6. The CDR3 is 14 residues long. Germline V gene lookup returns CDR1 MNHNY and CDR2 SVGAGI (reference sequence).

A note on this clone: One junction end does not reproduce the germline sequence, and a read error may be involved. The chain uses TRBV7-2 and TRBJ1-3; D not resolved. CDR3 length: 16 amino acids. Germline V gives CDR1 SGHTA, CDR2 FQGNSA. The CDR3 DNA sequence: TGTGCCAACAGCTTAGTAGGCGGCTACTCTGGAAACACCATATATTTT. This gives the protein CANSLVGGYSGNTIYF.

In DNA, the CDR3 is TGCAGCGTCCAGCCAGGGGGAACCGGGGCCAACGTCCTGACTTTC. Amino acid sequence: CSVQPGGTGANVLTF. This chain uses TRBV29-1 with TRBJ2-6, with 7 bases fitting TRBD1. This CDR3 contains 15 residues. V trimming: 6 bases; J trimming: 4 bases; junction bases outside the gene matches: 9. Germline values: CDR1 SQVTM, CDR2 ANQGSEA.

With regard to this clone: Other DNA sequences in the same sample also yield this CDR3. This chain connects TRBV7-2 to TRBJ2-1; 7 positions agree with TRBD2. V was clipped by 1 base and J by 3 bases; unmatched bases: 3. Germline V lookup: CDR1 SGHTA, CDR2 FQGNSA. The CDR3 runs 15 residues. CDR3 DNA: TGTGCCAGCAGCTTAGTGGGGGGGTTCTACAATGAGCAGTTCTTC. As protein: CASSLVGGFYNEQFF.

This sequence joins TRBV27 and TRBJ2-1; 10 positions agree with TRBD1. This CDR3 comprises 15 residues. Germline lookup yields CDR1 MNHEY and CDR2 SMNVEV (reference sequence). J lost 2 bases, V lost 4 bases, and 2 bases had no gene match. The CDR3 DNA reads as TGTGCCAGCAGTTCAGGGACAGGGGCCTACAATGAGCAGTTCTTC. The encoded protein is CASSSGTGAYNEQFF.

The chain has TRBV27 and TRBJ2-3, with TRBD1 matching 12 bases. The CDR3 covers 17 residues. The germline gives CDR1 MNHEY, CDR2 SMNVEV (reference sequence). The J segment lost 5 bases and the V segment lost 1 base, leaving 7 bases of the junction unmatched. In DNA form, the CDR3 reads TGTGCCAGCAGTTTATATGTAGGGACAGGGGGCGGAGATACGCAGTATTTT. It encodes CASSLYVGTGGGDTQYF.

This chain uses TRBV7-9 with TRBJ2-3; TRBD2 agrees at 8 bases. J gave up 6 bases and V 4 bases, and 9 bases lay outside the gene matches. There are 15 residues in the CDR3. Germline-derived CDR1 and CDR2 are SEHNR and FQNEAQ (reference sequence). CDR3 in amino acids: CASSSLAGPGDTQYF. DNA for the CDR3: TGTGCCAGCAGCTCCTTAGCGGGACCAGGGGATACGCAGTATTTT.

This clone has more than one count but fewer than ten. One junction end does not reproduce the germline sequence, and a read error may be involved. The chain is built from TRBV2 and TRBJ1-6, with D perhaps TRBD1 (5 bases). The germline V gene has CDR1 SNHLY and CDR2 FYNNEI. This CDR3 is built from 12 residues. The CDR3 DNA follows: TGTGCCAGCAGGGAAGAGGGGTCACCCCTCCACTTT. Amino acids: CASREEGSPLHF.

The chain links TRBV30 to TRBJ1-6; D gene unclear. The germline CDR1 and CDR2 sequences are GTSNPN and SVGIG (reference sequence). V lost 3 bases and J 9 bases, leaving 21 bases between the germline ends. The CDR3 runs to 16 residues. In nucleotides, the CDR3 is TGTGCCTGGAGACCCTTGGGAGAGACGTCAACTTCACCCCTCCACTTT. Translating it yields CAWRPLGETSTSPLHF. Full variable domain (remainder filled in from reference TRBV30 and TRBJ1-6): SQTIHQWPATLVQPVGSPLSLECTVEGTSNPNLYWYRQAAGRGLQLLFYSVGIGQISSEVPQNLSASRPQDRQFILSSKKLLLSDSGFYLCAWRPLGETSTSPLHFGNGTRLTVT.

The chain joins TRBV19 to TRBJ1-5; the D is unclear. The CDR3 covers 18 residues. CDR1 and CDR2 from the germline V gene are LNHDA and SQIVND (reference sequence). Trimming cost V 7 bases and J 5 bases, with 27 bases left between them. CDR3 sequence: CASIPGGGLERWYQPQHF. As DNA, the CDR3 is TGTGCCAGTATCCCGGGAGGAGGGTTAGAAAGGTGGTATCAGCCCCAGCATTTT.

This clone has a single count. The chain employs TRBV19 and TRBJ2-7; TRBD2 aligns across 11 bases. Germline loops: CDR1 LNHDA, CDR2 SQIVND (reference sequence). This CDR3 has 16 residues. J gave up 0 bases and V 5 bases, and 6 bases lay outside the gene matches. CDR3 nucleotides: TGTGCCAGTAGTCCGGGACTAGCGGAAAGCTCCTACGAGCAGTACTTC. This gives the protein CASSPGLAESSYEQYF.